This T cell receptor (beta chain) was sequenced during a study of resident and recirculating memory T cells in vitiligo. The overall study: The samples were homogenized without cell sorting before genomic DNA extraction.

No change in lesions over the prior 6 months defined stable disease. V was clipped by 2 bases and J by 5 bases; unmatched bases: 10. The CDR3 consists of 17 residues. The germline gives CDR1 MGHRA, CDR2 YSYEKL. Study-wide results and limits: Non-conserved TCRs across sites and patients suggested distinct clones per lesion. Clonality differed among vitiligo lesions, with no unique dominant clone.

Worth noting for this clone: Its specificity is not known.

The method was immunoSEQ multiplex PCR; TCRdb's version includes in-frame clones alone and lacks a portion of them. The sample shows 75,000 to 95,000 clones, under 95% of them seen only once. This clonotype originated in a male donor with vitiligo. This chain links TRBV4-1 with TRBJ2-3; TRBD2 matches at 10 bases. The specimen sequenced was blood. The CDR3: CASSQTPAGGPVDTQYF. CDR3 DNA sequence: TGCGCCAGCAGCCAAACCCCAGCGGGAGGGCCAGTAGATACGCAGTATTTT.